One T cell receptor (beta chain) is described in this entry. Its antigen is not identified. The data were taken from a study of OX40 agonist ivuxolimab in advanced cancers. Across the study: An agonistic human IgG2 monoclonal antibody against OX40 (CD134) was given. Every patient in dose escalation had hepatocellular carcinoma, melanoma, renal cell or head and neck cancer. People who had prior anti-PD-1, anti-PD-L1 or anti-CTLA-4 therapy could take part, and roughly 44% had some. Study-wide results and caveats: At doses 0.1 to 3.0 mg/kg, CD4+ and CD8+ clones expanded.

Here immunoSEQ multiplex PCR was the method, and the copy in TCRdb shows in-frame clones only, minus some. The sample lists approximately 70,000 clones, around 89% occurring once. Germline V CDR1 and CDR2: MNHNS, SASEGT. With V trimmed by 6 bases and J by 3 bases, 6 bases remained unmatched. The CDR3 has 14 residues. Sequences were derived from CD4+ or CD8+ T cells sorted from blood, sampled in a trial of the OX40 agonist ivuxolimab. The chain has TRBV6-1 and TRBJ2-7; TRBD1 matches 9 bases. The clonotype originates from an adult with an advanced solid tumor such as melanoma, head and neck, liver or kidney cancer. CDR3 bases: TGTGCCAGCAGGGACAGGGGCGTGATCTACGAGCAGTACTTC. This encodes CASRDRGVIYEQYF.